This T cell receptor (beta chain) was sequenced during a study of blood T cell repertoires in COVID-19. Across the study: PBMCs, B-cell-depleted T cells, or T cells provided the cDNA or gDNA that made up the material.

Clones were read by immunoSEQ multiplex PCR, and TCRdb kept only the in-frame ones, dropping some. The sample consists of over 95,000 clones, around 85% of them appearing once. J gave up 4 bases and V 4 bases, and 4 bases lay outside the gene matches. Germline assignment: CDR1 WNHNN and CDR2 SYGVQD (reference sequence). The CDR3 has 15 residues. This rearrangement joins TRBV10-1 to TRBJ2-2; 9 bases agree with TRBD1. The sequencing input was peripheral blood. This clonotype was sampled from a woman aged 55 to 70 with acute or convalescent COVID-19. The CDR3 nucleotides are TGCGCCAGCAGTGGTGACAGGGGGAGCACCGGGGAGCTGTTTTTT. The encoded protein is CASSGDRGSTGELFF.